These 8 T cell receptor beta chains share one sample of origin, sequenced in a study of cytomegalovirus exposure and HLA in healthy donors (dated by TCRdb to about 2017). The receptor library was made with the immunoSEQ multiplex PCR assay. For the multiplex PCR, a mixture combining 60 forward primers for TCR Vbeta segments and 13 reverse primers for TCR Jbeta segments was used. Here the immuneACCESS table is served through TCRdb, limited to in-frame sequences with V and J called. Missing clones are a known gap in these copies; in checked studies unresolved V genes cover under half, and the rest lacks a known reason. This sample holds around 150,000 clones; 76% were observed only once. Of the sample, around 3% is held by the ten largest clones. Sequenced: PBMCs. The receptors stem from a male donor in good health and CMV-seronegative.

Worth noting for this clone: One end of the junction is discordant with germline, which a read error may explain. This sequence joins TRBV2 and TRBJ2-1; D may be TRBD2 (7 bases). CDR3 length: 15 residues. Per the germline V gene, CDR1 is SNHLY and CDR2 is FYNNEI. The CDR3 sequence: CASSEVGGPRNEQFF. The CDR3 bases are TGTGCCAGCAGCGAAGTGGGGGGGCCGCGCAATGAGCAGTTCTTC. Supplemented by reference TRBV2 and TRBJ2-1, the full variable domain reads EPEVTQTPSHQVTQMGQEVILRCVPISNHLYFYWYRQILGQKVEFLVSFYNNEISEKSEIFDDQFSVERPDGSNFTLKIRSTKLEDSAMYFCASSEVGGPRNEQFFGPGTRLTVL.

The chain carries TRBV6-6 and TRBJ1-2; the match to TRBD1 covers 10 bases. The CDR3 is 14 residues long. Trimming at V came to 5 bases and at J to 11 bases, leaving 11 bases not matched to a gene. Germline CDR1 MNHNY, CDR2 SVGAGI (reference sequence). CDR3 region: CASSTGQGVIVYTF. The DNA of the CDR3 is TGTGCCAGCAGTACAGGACAGGGGGTAATTGTGTACACCTTC.

V is TRBV7-6 and J is TRBJ2-5; unclear D gene. The CDR3 has 16 amino acids. V lost 0 bases and J 4 bases, leaving 15 bases between the germline ends. Germline CDR1 SGHVS, CDR2 FNYEAQ. CDR3 residues: CASSLALSQAPETQYF. The CDR3 DNA reads TGTGCCAGCAGCTTAGCACTGTCCCAAGCGCCAGAGACCCAGTACTTC.

This rearrangement joins TRBV7-2 to TRBJ2-1, with 10 bases aligning to TRBD2. CDR1 SGHTA and CDR2 FQGNSA come from the germline V gene. Trimming took 8 bases from V and 7 from J; bases not matched to a gene: 8. The CDR3 runs 14 residues. The CDR3 sequence is CASSSGTSVNEQFF. The CDR3 DNA follows: TGTGCCAGCTCGTCCGGGACTAGCGTAAATGAGCAGTTCTTC.

The rearrangement joins TRBV7-8 to TRBJ2-2; no clear D. This CDR3 contains 15 residues. Trimming shortened V by 0 bases and J by 0 bases, and 5 bases separated the two germline ends. CDR1 is SGHVS, CDR2 FQNEAQ, per germline. The DNA for the CDR3 is TGTGCCAGCAGCTTAGCCAGGCCGAACACCGGGGAGCTGTTTTTT. Protein sequence: CASSLARPNTGELFF.

This clone was recorded a few times. The V call is TRBV28, the J call TRBJ2-7; 16 bases align to TRBD2. In germline, CDR1 is MDHEN, CDR2 SYDVKM. The CDR3 length is 17 residues. The CDR3 DNA sequence: TGTTCCTCGGAGGGGACTAGCGGGAGGGCCGTACACTACGAGCAGTACTTC. Residues: CSSEGTSGRAVHYEQYF.

The chain employs TRBV10-3 and TRBJ2-7; 7 bases fit TRBD1. This CDR3 comprises 15 residues. J gave up 0 bases and V 3 bases, and 5 bases lay outside the gene matches. Germline V gene data show CDR1 as ENHRY and CDR2 as SYGVKD. CDR3 sequence reads: CAISDNRGSSYEQYF. In nucleotides, the CDR3 is TGTGCCATCAGTGATAACAGGGGAAGCTCCTACGAGCAGTACTTC.

Regarding this clone: An end of the junction differs from the germline gene, which may be a read error. The V and J genes are TRBV7-9 and TRBJ1-2, with 8 bases aligning to TRBD1. Germline V gives CDR1 SEHNR, CDR2 FQNEAQ (reference sequence). This CDR3 is built from 16 residues. In DNA, the CDR3 is TGTTCCAGCAGCTTATCGGTGGCAGGGGGCCTCTATGGCTACACCTTC. Its protein product is CSSSLSVAGGLYGYTF.